Each of the 15 T cell receptor beta chains below was sequenced from the same sample in a study of T cell clonotyping in hematopoietic cell transplantation (TCRdb year 2021). Preparation of the library involved the immunoSEQ multiplex PCR assay. This is the immuneACCESS table as TCRdb keeps it, with only in-frame sequences that have V and J called. A part of the clones is gone; compared with another copy, unresolved V genes explain less than half, and the rest is unexplained. The sample table shows about 10,000 clones, and around half are seen once. Jointly, the top ten make up roughly 13% of the sample. Per the publication, the time point label means: 100 days after allo-HCT. Sample: peripheral blood mononuclear cells, taken 100 days after allogeneic stem cell transplant. The receptors originated from a female patient aged 50-65 years who had an allogeneic stem cell transplant from an unrelated donor, so the T cells may come from the graft donor. Some clones in this sample may be carry-over from other donors' samples.

V gene TRBV30 combines with J gene TRBJ2-7; D remains ambiguous. CDR1 is GTSNPN, CDR2 SVGIG, per germline (reference sequence). V lost 5 bases and J lost 3, with 11 bases in between. This CDR3 region has 12 residues. CDR3 sequence reads: CAWQDQFYEQYF. CDR3 in DNA: TGTGCCTGGCAAGACCAGTTCTACGAGCAGTACTTC.

In regard to this clone: At one of its ends the junction is not consistent with the germline gene, which may arise from a read error. This chain links TRBV7-3 with TRBJ2-1; 8 bases are a match to TRBD1. Germline CDR1 and CDR2: SGHTA and FQGTGA. The CDR3 runs to 12 residues. As DNA, the CDR3 is TGTGCCAGCAGCCAATCCGGGACAGGACTTATCTTC. Amino acid sequence: CASSQSGTGLIF.

The chain combines TRBV6-6 with TRBJ1-2; D is unclear. Germline V gene sequence: CDR1 MNHNY, CDR2 SVGAGI (reference sequence). V was cut by 7 bases and J by 5 bases, with 8 bases left in between. The CDR3 is made up of 11 amino acids. CDR3 sequence reads: CASTPGYGYTF. The DNA of the CDR3 is TGTGCCAGCACCCCGGGGTATGGCTACACCTTC.

The V and J genes are TRBV27 and TRBJ2-3, with 9 nucleotides matching TRBD2. V lost 4 bases to trimming and J lost 2 bases; unmatched junction nucleotides: 10. The CDR3 has 17 residues. Germline CDR1 reads MNHEY; CDR2 reads SMNVEV (reference sequence). As DNA, the CDR3 is TGTGCCAGCAGTTCCCATGGAGCTAGCGGGGACACAGATACGCAGTATTTT. Translation gives CASSSHGASGDTDTQYF.

This clone was picked up a small number of times. The CDR3: CASSQVVQIGYTF. The CDR3 DNA follows: TGTGCCAGCAGCCAAGTGGTACAGATTGGCTACACCTTC. V and J are TRBV4-2 and TRBJ1-2, with unresolved D. Germline loops: CDR1 LGHNA, CDR2 YNFKEQ. V dropped 1 base and J dropped 7 bases, with 10 bases sitting between them. The CDR3 sequence is 13 residues long.

Only one count was recorded for this clone. This chain connects TRBV30 to TRBJ1-4; D uncertain. The germline V gene encodes CDR1 GTSNPN and CDR2 SVGIG (reference sequence). The CDR3 sequence is 16 residues long. The CDR3 DNA sequence: TGTCCCTCCCCCCTGGAGGTCGAGGTCCACGAGGAAAGGGTGTTTTTT. This encodes CPSPLEVEVHEERVFF. Looking up the rest from reference TRBV30 and TRBJ1-4 gives the full variable domain: SQTIHQWPATLVQPVGSPLSLECTVEGTSNPNLYWYRQAAGRGLQLLFYSVGIGQISSEVPQNLSASRPQDRQFILSSKKLLLSDSGFYLCPSPLEVEVHEERVFFGSGTQLSVL.

Only a few counts were recorded for this clone. The rearrangement links TRBV30 to TRBJ1-2; TRBD1 aligns across 9 bases. The J segment lost 5 bases and the V segment lost 8 bases, leaving 9 bases of the junction unmatched. This CDR3 has 13 amino acids. Germline assignment: CDR1 GTSNPN and CDR2 SVGIG (reference sequence). The CDR3 coding sequence is TGTGCCCGGGACAGGGACGGTTTTTATGGCTACACCTTC. Translated, it gives CARDRDGFYGYTF.

The gene calls are TRBV7-3 and TRBJ2-7, with TRBD2 identical over 9 bases. The germline gives CDR1 SGHTA, CDR2 FQGTGA. The CDR3 consists of 14 residues. Unmatched junction bases numbered 2, after V lost 5 bases and J lost 0 bases. The CDR3: CASSLSGGSYEQYF. In nucleotides, the CDR3 is TGTGCCAGCAGCCTTAGCGGGGGCTCCTACGAGCAGTACTTC.

The chain has TRBV9 and TRBJ1-1; 7 bases line up with TRBD1. Per germline, CDR1 SGDLS and CDR2 YYNGEE. V was clipped by 4 bases and J by 4 bases; unmatched bases: 4. The CDR3 runs 13 residues. CDR3 in amino acids: CASSTTGLTEAFF. The CDR3 DNA sequence: TGTGCCAGCAGCACGACAGGGCTCACTGAAGCTTTCTTT. The whole variable domain, remainder taken from reference TRBV9 and TRBJ1-1, is DSGVTQTPKHLITATGQRVTLRCSPRSGDLSVYWYQQSLDQGLQFLIQYYNGEERAKGNILERFSAQQFPDLHSELNLSSLELGDSALYFCASSTTGLTEAFFGQGTRLTVV.

This clone was recorded a few times. The chain joins TRBV4-3 to TRBJ1-2; tentatively, D is TRBD1 (6 bases). Germline V lookup: CDR1 LGHNA, CDR2 YSLEER. The length of the CDR3 is 13 residues. Between the trimmed V and J ends, which lost 1 base and 5 bases, there was a span of 8 bases. The CDR3 sequence is CASSQATGYGYTF. CDR3 sequence (DNA): TGCGCCAGCAGCCAAGCAACAGGGTATGGCTACACCTTC.

This clone has only a few counts. The chain joins TRBV6-4 to TRBJ1-2; TRBD1 matches at 8 bases. Germline CDR1 MRHNA, CDR2 SNTAGT. The V segment lost 4 bases and the J segment 4 bases; nucleotides outside the gene matches: 8. The length of the CDR3 is 15 residues. CDR3 nucleotide sequence: TGTGCCAGCAGTGCCGGGCCAGGGGGCGCCTATGGCTACACCTTC. Its translation is CASSAGPGGAYGYTF.

This clone was seen only a few times. The CDR3 DNA reads TGTGCCAGCAGTCGACGGACAGGGACAGCGGACTATGAGCAGTTCTTC. This sequence encodes CASSRRTGTADYEQFF. The chain uses TRBV27 and TRBJ2-1; 8 bases fit TRBD1. Germline CDR1 reads MNHEY; CDR2 reads SMNVEV (reference sequence). CDR3 length: 16 amino acids. With V trimmed by 5 bases and J by 8 bases, 14 bases remained unmatched.

The chain uses TRBV9 and TRBJ2-5; TRBD1 might be the D (5 bases). The CDR3 is 17 residues long. CDR1 is SGDLS and CDR2 is YYNGEE in the germline V gene. Trimming took 3 bases from V and 3 from J, leaving 21 bases between them. CDR3 protein: CASSGGLSQGIEETQYF. The CDR3 DNA reads as TGTGCCAGCAGCGGGGGATTGAGTCAGGGAATTGAAGAGACCCAGTACTTC. Combining the CDR3 with reference TRBV9 and TRBJ2-5 gives the whole variable domain DSGVTQTPKHLITATGQRVTLRCSPRSGDLSVYWYQQSLDQGLQFLIQYYNGEERAKGNILERFSAQQFPDLHSELNLSSLELGDSALYFCASSGGLSQGIEETQYFGPGTRLLVL.

This clone is categorized as medium-sized. Other DNA variants within this sample encode the same CDR3. The chain has TRBV30 and TRBJ2-7; no definite D call. Per the germline V gene, CDR1 is GTSNPN and CDR2 is SVGIG (reference sequence). This CDR3 has 11 amino acids. The V and J ends lost 0 bases and 4 bases respectively, with 4 bases between them. The CDR3 DNA reads as TGTGCCTGGAGTGTACAGTACGAGCAGTACTTC. It codes for CAWSVQYEQYF. Using reference TRBV30 and TRBJ2-7 for the parts outside the CDR3, the full variable domain is SQTIHQWPATLVQPVGSPLSLECTVEGTSNPNLYWYRQAAGRGLQLLFYSVGIGQISSEVPQNLSASRPQDRQFILSSKKLLLSDSGFYLCAWSVQYEQYFGPGTRLTVT.

Only a few counts were recorded for this clone. The chain uses TRBV30 and TRBJ1-1; D call uncertain. Germline-derived CDR1 and CDR2 are GTSNPN and SVGIG (reference sequence). This CDR3 has 11 amino acids. Trimming shortened V by 3 bases and J by 4 bases, and 6 bases separated the two germline ends. The chain's CDR3 is CAWRGFTEAFF. The CDR3 DNA reads TGTGCCTGGAGGGGGTTCACTGAAGCTTTCTTT.